Listed here are 29 T cell receptor beta chains from one sample, sequenced in a study of tissue T cells after allogeneic stem cell transplantation. Produced via immunoSEQ multiplex PCR; TCRdb's table is partial and in-frame only. Here the sample spans about 1,200 clones, around 55% being singletons. Sequencing used skin. Every receptor here comes from a female BALB/c mouse in good health. Strain haplotype at MHC: H2-d.

This clone was seen a single time. The gene names here belong to mouse. The read ends 1 residue shy of where the CDR3 ends; the end is completed using the germline J gene. V and J are TRBV31 and TRBJ1-5, with 10 bases fitting TRBD1. Germline trimming cut 8 bases from V and 0 bases from J; bases unmatched to any gene: 4. CDR1 is GKSSPN, CDR2 SITVG, per germline. The CDR3 covers 14 residues. The CDR3 here is CAVRDRGNNQAPLF. CDR3 DNA, as far as it was read: TGTGCCGTCCGGGACAGGGGTAACAACCAGGCTCCGCTT.

Note on this clone: Gene labels here are mouse ones. Read sequence stops 1 residue before the CDR3 end, and the germline J gene provides the missing end. This chain uses TRBV19 with TRBJ2-5; tentatively, D is TRBD2 (7 bases). Looked up from germline, CDR1 is FNHDT and CDR2 is SITEND (reference sequence). The CDR3 consists of 13 residues. Between the trimmed V and J ends, which lost 3 bases and 4 bases, there was a span of 9 bases. Partial CDR3 DNA: TGTGCCAGCAGTACTGGGGGCGAAGACACCCAGTAC. Amino acids: CASSTGGEDTQY. The entire CDR3 protein reads CASSTGGEDTQYF. Full variable domain (missing parts from reference TRBV19 and TRBJ2-5): GGIITQTPKFLIGQEGQKLTLKCQQNFNHDTMYWYRQDSGKGLRLIYYSITENDLQKGDLSEGYDASREKKSSFSLTVTSAQKNEMAVFLCASSTGGEDTQYFGPGTRLLVL.

With respect to this clone: Any gene name here is a mouse gene name. The read comes to an end 1 residue before the CDR3 does, leaving the germline J gene to fill in the end. The V gene is TRBV20, the J gene TRBJ2-5; 8 bases agree with TRBD2. The CDR3 totals 14 residues. The V and J ends lost 0 bases and 2 bases, in that order; junction bases with no gene match: 1. Germline values: CDR1 GFQATS, CDR2 STVNSAI. This chain's CDR3 is CGARDGGGQDTQYF. The covered CDR3 bases are TGTGGTGCTAGGGATGGGGGGGGCCAAGACACCCAGTAC.

Notes on this clone: These gene names are mouse names. The read gets to within 1 residue of the CDR3 end, and the germline J gene fills in the rest. The chain employs TRBV2 and TRBJ1-1; D perhaps matches TRBD1 (6 bases). V was pared by 1 base and J by 3 bases, with 9 bases between. The CDR3 sequence is 14 residues long. Germline values: CDR1 LGHNA, CDR2 YSYQKL. This CDR3 reads CASSQARGDTEVFF. CDR3 DNA, as far as it was read: TGTGCCAGCAGCCAAGCCAGGGGTGACACAGAAGTCTTC.

This clone was seen more than once but under ten times. The genes are named according to mouse. The sequence runs out 1 residue before the end of the CDR3; the remainder is reconstructed from the germline J gene. The genes are TRBV13-2 and TRBJ1-4; D remains ambiguous. The CDR3 loop spans 13 amino acids. Germline lookup yields CDR1 NNHNN and CDR2 SYGAGS (reference sequence). V was shortened by 2 bases and J by 1 base, with 3 bases between the two germline ends. The part of the CDR3 DNA that was read is TGTGCCAGCGGTGACAGTTCCAACGAAAGATTATTT. Translating it yields CASGDSSNERLF. From start to end, the CDR3 is CASGDSSNERLFF.

Comments on this clone: Genes and germline come from the mouse. The chain's CDR3 is CASGDEGGNTEVFF. The covered CDR3 bases are TGTGCCAGCGGTGATGAAGGGGGGAACACAGAAGTCTTC. This chain links TRBV13-2 with TRBJ1-1; the D gene is possibly TRBD1 (6 bases). The read ends 1 residue shy of where the CDR3 ends; the end is completed using the germline J gene. The CDR3 sequence is 14 residues long. Looked up from germline, CDR1 is NNHNN and CDR2 is SYGAGS (reference sequence). Trimming cost V 0 bases and J 1 base, with 7 bases left between them.

About this clone itself: Gene labels here are mouse ones. The read is 1 residue too short to cover the CDR3 end, so that end is filled in from the germline J gene. The rearrangement links TRBV31 to TRBJ2-2; 9 bases match TRBD1. J lost 0 bases, V lost 2 bases, and 4 bases had no gene match. The CDR3 contains 16 residues. Germline V gives CDR1 GKSSPN, CDR2 SITVG. The CDR3 loop is CAWSSGQGANTGQLYF. Partial CDR3 DNA: TGTGCCTGGAGTTCGGGACAGGGTGCAAACACCGGGCAGCTCTAC.

Concerning this clone itself: Germline and genes: mouse. Read data end 1 residue before the CDR3 end; the end is taken from the germline J gene. This chain uses TRBV13-1 with TRBJ2-7, with 11 positions matching TRBD2. CDR1 is NSHNY, CDR2 SYGAGN, per germline. CDR3 length: 15 amino acids. V lost 3 bases to trimming and J lost 3 bases; unmatched junction nucleotides: 5. The sequenced part of the CDR3 DNA is TGTGCCAGCAGTGGGACCGGGACTGGGGGCTATGAACAGTAC. This codes for CASSGTGTGGYEQY. The CDR3 in full is CASSGTGTGGYEQYF.

About this clone itself: The listed genes are named as in mouse. The CDR3 goes on 1 residue after the read ends, and that part is filled in from the germline J gene. The rearrangement links TRBV5 to TRBJ1-6; TRBD1 aligns across 7 bases. TRBJ1-6 is treated as an ORF (open reading frame) with a function not yet certain. V trimming: 2 bases; J trimming: 3 bases; junction bases outside the gene matches: 1. Germline V gene lookup returns CDR1 LGHNA and CDR2 YNLKQL (reference sequence). This CDR3 has 15 residues. CDR3 DNA, as far as it was read: TGTGCCAGCAGCCAAACAGGGGTCTATAATTCGCCCCTCTAC. Translating it yields CASSQTGVYNSPLY. The full CDR3 protein is CASSQTGVYNSPLYF.

This clone was counted between two and nine times. Gene names and germline match the mouse. The read ends 1 residue before the CDR3 terminus; that terminus is restored from the germline J gene. The chain links TRBV17 to TRBJ1-4; 7 bases are a match to TRBD1. V lost 0 bases and J lost 5; bases outside the gene matches: 0. The CDR3 runs 14 residues. Per germline, CDR1 MNHDT and CDR2 YYDKIL. This CDR3 reads CASSRETGNERLFF. Partial CDR3 DNA: TGTGCTAGCAGTAGAGAGACAGGGAACGAAAGATTATTT.

Points on this clone: Gene names denote mouse genes. Coverage ceases 1 residue before the CDR3 finishes, and the germline J gene fills in the end. The chain combines TRBV19 with TRBJ2-5; D is tentatively TRBD1 or TRBD2 (6 bases each). The CDR3 contains 14 residues. V lost 0 bases and J 1 base, leaving 6 bases between the germline ends. The germline V gene has CDR1 FNHDT and CDR2 SITEND (reference sequence). The CDR3 DNA, read in part, is TGTGCCAGCAGTATAGGGGGGCACCAAGACACCCAGTAC. Protein: CASSIGGHQDTQY. The complete CDR3 protein is CASSIGGHQDTQYF.

In its sample, this clone was seen a few times. Gene names denote mouse genes. The read ends 1 residue shy of where the CDR3 ends; the end is completed using the germline J gene. The chain combines TRBV4 with TRBJ2-3, with 12 bases matching TRBD1. In germline, CDR1 is LGHDT, CDR2 YNNKQL (reference sequence). This CDR3 comprises 16 residues. J lost 0 bases, V lost 4 bases, and 2 bases had no gene match. This chain's CDR3 is CASSLGQGASAETLYF. CDR3 DNA (partial): TGTGCCAGCAGCTTGGGACAGGGGGCTAGTGCAGAAACGCTGTAT.

Remarks on this clone: Mouse gene names and germline throughout. The read gets to within 1 residue of the CDR3 end, and the germline J gene fills in the rest. The V and J genes are TRBV31 and TRBJ1-5; 8 nucleotides match TRBD1. V dropped 1 base and J dropped 4; count of bases not matched to a gene: 3. Germline CDR1 reads GKSSPN; CDR2 reads SITVG. This CDR3 spans 14 amino acids. The CDR3 spells CAWSRGQENQAPLF. The DNA read from the CDR3 is TGTGCCTGGAGTCGGGGACAGGAAAACCAGGCTCCGCTT.

To note about this clone: All gene names here are mouse names. The read gets to within 1 residue of the CDR3 end, and the germline J gene fills in the rest. This chain links TRBV1 with TRBJ1-6, with 7 positions matching TRBD1. TRBJ1-6 is labeled an ORF, and its function is uncertain. This CDR3 region has 14 residues. The germline V gene has CDR1 NSQYPW and CDR2 LRSPGD (reference sequence). The trim removed 2 bases at V and 6 bases at J, leaving 1 base unmatched. This chain's CDR3 is CTCSARDSNSPLYF. CDR3 bases read: TGCACCTGCAGTGCAAGGGACAGTAATTCGCCCCTCTAC.

Of note for this clone: Germline and genes here are mouse. The read terminates 1 residue ahead of where the CDR3 ends, so the germline J gene completes it. V and J are TRBV13-1 and TRBJ2-5, with 9 nucleotides matching TRBD2. J gave up 2 bases and V 1 base, and 2 bases lay outside the gene matches. The CDR3 extends over 15 amino acids. The germline gives CDR1 NSHNY, CDR2 SYGAGN. CDR3 DNA (partial): TGTGCCAGCAGTGATTTGGGGGGGCCCCAAGACACCCAGTAC. Encoded protein: CASSDLGGPQDTQY. The whole CDR3 region reads CASSDLGGPQDTQYF.

This clone has just a few counts. Mouse gene names and germline throughout. The read stops 1 residue short of the end of the CDR3; the missing end is completed from the germline J gene. This rearrangement joins TRBV13-1 to TRBJ1-4; D unresolved. V lost 4 bases, J lost 3 bases, and 7 bases lay in between. Germline CDR1 and CDR2: NSHNY and SYGAGN. CDR3 length equals 13 residues. The sequenced part of the CDR3 DNA is TGTGCCAGCAGTTGGCATCCCAACGAAAGATTATTT. Protein product: CASSWHPNERLF. Given in full, the CDR3 is CASSWHPNERLFF.

This clone was counted between two and nine times. All gene names here are mouse names. The read terminates 1 residue ahead of where the CDR3 ends, so the germline J gene completes it. The chain couples TRBV29 to TRBJ2-1; TRBD2 matches 9 bases. The CDR3 covers 14 residues. Germline CDR1 MSHET, CDR2 SYDVDS. After removal of 3 bases from V and 6 bases from J, the junction contained 3 bases not matched to a gene. Incomplete CDR3 DNA: TGTGCTAGCAGTTTTTTGGGGGGGCGTGCTGAGCAGTTC. This gives the protein CASSFLGGRAEQF. The entire CDR3 protein is CASSFLGGRAEQFF. Supplemented by reference TRBV29 and TRBJ2-1, the full variable domain reads DMKVTQMPRYLIKRMGENVLLECGQDMSHETMYWYRQDPGLGLQLIYISYDVDSNSEGDIPKGYRVSRKKREHFSLILDSAKTNQTSVYFCASSFLGGRAEQFFGPGTRLTVL.

As concerns this clone: The gene names given are mouse names. The CDR3 extends 1 residue past the end of the read, so its final part is completed from the germline J gene. The chain couples TRBV13-1 to TRBJ2-4; no firm D call. CDR3 length: 14 residues. CDR1 NSHNY and CDR2 SYGAGN come from the germline V gene. The ends were cut back, 3 bases at V and 3 bases at J, with 11 bases in the middle. The CDR3 loop reads CASSALFRQNTLYF. The CDR3 bases that were read are TGTGCCAGCAGTGCTTTGTTTAGACAAAACACCTTGTAC.

Of note for this clone: Any gene name here is a mouse gene name. Read data end 1 residue before the CDR3 end; the end is taken from the germline J gene. The V gene is TRBV1, the J gene TRBJ2-7; TRBD2 agrees at 10 bases. V lost 0 bases, J lost 4 bases, and 3 bases stayed unmatched. CDR1 is NSQYPW, CDR2 LRSPGD, per germline (reference sequence). There are 15 residues in the CDR3. The chain's CDR3 is CTCSADWGGAYEQYF. Incomplete CDR3 DNA: TGCACCTGCAGTGCAGACTGGGGGGGCGCTTATGAACAGTAC.

This clone was counted only a few times. Mouse gene names apply. The read terminates 1 residue ahead of where the CDR3 ends, so the germline J gene completes it. The V gene is TRBV31, the J gene TRBJ2-7; 7 bases align to TRBD1. The V gene end was trimmed by 6 bases and the J gene end by 0 bases; junction bases not matched to a gene: 2. Germline CDR1 is GKSSPN and CDR2 is SITVG. The CDR3 length is 12 residues. The CDR3: CACSGGSYEQYF. CDR3 DNA, as far as it was read: TGTGCCTGCTCAGGGGGCTCCTATGAACAGTAC. The complete variable domain, with remaining parts taken from reference TRBV31 and TRBJ2-7, reads AQTIHQWPVAEIKAVGSPLSLGCTIKGKSSPNLYWYWQATGGTLQQLFYSITVGQVESVVQLNLSASRPKDDQFILSTEKLLLSHSGFYLCACSGGSYEQYFGPGTRLTVL.

Regarding this clone: Each gene name is a mouse one. The CDR3 goes on 1 residue after the read ends, and that part is filled in from the germline J gene. V is TRBV13-2 and J is TRBJ2-2; TRBD1 might be the D (7 bases). CDR3 length: 16 residues. Germline loops: CDR1 NNHNN, CDR2 SYGAGS (reference sequence). V lost 3 bases and J 1 base, leaving 13 bases between the germline ends. The sequenced CDR3 bases are TGTGCCAGCGGTGTCCCTCAGGGGGGAAACACCGGGCAGCTCTAC. Translation: CASGVPQGGNTGQLY. The CDR3 in its entirety is CASGVPQGGNTGQLYF.

Details on this clone: Each gene name is a mouse one. Coverage ceases 1 residue before the CDR3 finishes, and the germline J gene fills in the end. V gene TRBV4 combines with J gene TRBJ2-1, with a tentative D call TRBD1 (6 bases). Looked up from germline, CDR1 is LGHDT and CDR2 is YNNKQL (reference sequence). V was shortened by 5 bases and J by 7 bases, with 9 bases between the two germline ends. The CDR3 is 12 amino acids. CDR3 bases read: TGTGCCAGCAGCCATCAGGGGGCTGAGCAGTTC. Translated: CASSHQGAEQF. The whole CDR3 protein is CASSHQGAEQFF.

The table lists this clone with a few counts. Each gene name is a mouse one. The sequenced fragment ends 1 residue before the CDR3 boundary, so the rest is inferred from the germline J gene. This sequence joins TRBV3 and TRBJ2-7; weak D call: TRBD1 (5 bases). Trimming pared 1 base from V and 0 bases from J, leaving 7 bases between. Germline CDR1 and CDR2: SNHLY and FYNGKV (reference sequence). The CDR3 contains 14 residues. CDR3 bases read: TGTGCCAGCAGCTTAGAGGACATCTCCTATGAACAGTAC. Translating gives CASSLEDISYEQY. Given in full, the CDR3 is CASSLEDISYEQYF.

Turning to this clone: Mouse germline and gene names are used. Coverage ceases 1 residue before the CDR3 finishes, and the germline J gene fills in the end. The V call is TRBV3, the J call TRBJ2-5; 11 bases fit TRBD2. CDR3 length: 17 residues. Per germline, CDR1 SNHLY and CDR2 FYNGKV (reference sequence). The trim removed 4 bases at V and 0 bases at J, leaving 6 bases unmatched. Partial CDR3 DNA: TGTGCCAGCAGCTCCCGGGACTGGGGGTCTAACCAAGACACCCAGTAC. Its translation: CASSSRDWGSNQDTQY. The whole CDR3 protein is CASSSRDWGSNQDTQYF.

On this clone itself: The gene names here belong to mouse. The missing CDR3 end, 1 residue past where the read stops, is filled in from the germline J gene. The rearrangement joins TRBV16 to TRBJ2-5; a possible D gene is TRBD2 (6 bases). The CDR3 sequence is 13 residues long. V was shortened by 4 bases and J by 5 bases, with 10 bases between the two germline ends. Per the germline V gene, CDR1 is SGHSA and CDR2 is FRNQAP. CDR3 sequence reads: CASSSGGGDTQYF. The sequenced part of the CDR3 DNA is TGTGCAAGCAGCTCGGGGGGAGGAGACACCCAGTAC.

About this clone: Genes here carry mouse names. From the germline J gene comes the end of the CDR3, since the read stops 1 residue before it. V and J are TRBV24 and TRBJ1-5; D ambiguous. CDR3 length equals 13 residues. V lost 2 bases and J lost 0, with 2 bases in between. Germline CDR1 and CDR2: KGHTA and FRNEEI. CDR3 amino acids: CASSLNNNQAPLF. The sequenced CDR3 bases are TGTGCCAGCAGTCTGAATAACAACCAGGCTCCGCTT.

This clone was seen just once. Mouse gene names apply. The CDR3 extends 1 residue past the end of the read, so its final part is completed from the germline J gene. The chain combines TRBV31 with TRBJ1-1; 7 nucleotides match TRBD1. V lost 0 bases to trimming and J lost 6 bases; unmatched junction nucleotides: 1. This CDR3 has 12 residues. CDR1 GKSSPN and CDR2 SITVG come from the germline V gene. CDR3 region: CAWSLGTAEVFF. CDR3 DNA (partial): TGTGCCTGGAGTCTGGGGACAGCAGAAGTCTTC.

Comment on this clone: The gene names given are mouse names. The CDR3 sequence: CASSTRTGGTGQLYF. The covered CDR3 bases are TGTGCCAGCAGTACGAGGACAGGGGGCACCGGGCAGCTCTAC. The chain recombines TRBV13-3 with TRBJ2-2; 10 bases are a match to TRBD1. The read ends 1 residue before the CDR3 terminus; that terminus is restored from the germline J gene. The CDR3 loop spans 15 amino acids. Germline V gene sequence: CDR1 NNHDY, CDR2 SYVADS. V shed 4 bases and J 4 bases; nucleotides not matched to a gene: 4.

This clone was seen more than once but under ten times. Genes and germline are mouse. The DNA read from the CDR3 is TGCACCTGCAGTGCCGGGACAGGGGGCAATTCTGGAAATACGCTCTAT. Translating it yields CTCSAGTGGNSGNTLY. The whole CDR3 reads CTCSAGTGGNSGNTLYF. The chain couples TRBV1 to TRBJ1-3, with TRBD1 matching 12 bases. The read falls 1 residue short of the CDR3 end, and the missing part is taken from the germline J gene. With 3 bases clipped from V and 0 bases from J, the junction kept 3 bases outside the gene matches. CDR3 size: 17 residues. The germline V gene has CDR1 NSQYPW and CDR2 LRSPGD (reference sequence).